The 17 T cell receptor beta chains listed next were all sequenced from one sample in a study of control samples from healthy donors and cancer patients (dated by TCRdb to 2018 to 2021). Receptor amplification or capture employed the immunoSEQ multiplex PCR assay. Drawn from immuneACCESS, this table holds only the in-frame rearrangements with V and J called that TCRdb kept. Clones are partly lost; checked studies trace under half to an unresolved V gene and leave the rest unexplained. The sample table holds some 150,000 clones, of which approximately 92% were seen once. The ten top clones hold about 4% of the sample. Sequencing used blood. These receptors were obtained from a woman aged 55-70 years in good health.

The chain employs TRBV11-3 and TRBJ2-1, with 10 bases matching TRBD1. The J segment lost 8 bases and the V segment lost 1 base, leaving 5 bases of the junction unmatched. Germline V CDR1 and CDR2: SGHNT, YENEEA. The CDR3 is made up of 15 amino acids. The CDR3 is CASSLVGTGEHEQFF. CDR3 sequence (DNA): TGTGCCAGCAGCTTAGTTGGGACAGGGGAACATGAGCAGTTCTTC. Using reference TRBV11-3 and TRBJ2-1 for the parts outside the CDR3, the full variable domain is EAGVVQSPRYKIIEKKQPVAFWCNPISGHNTLYWYLQNLGQGPELLIRYENEEAVDDSQLPKDRFSAERLKGVDSTLKIQPAELGDSAVYLCASSLVGTGEHEQFFGPGTRLTVL.

The V call is TRBV2, the J call TRBJ1-3, with D unresolved. Germline V CDR1 and CDR2: SNHLY, FYNNEI. The CDR3 runs 13 residues. Trimming removed 7 bases at V and 6 bases at J, with 13 bases between. The chain's CDR3 is CASTYLKENTIYF. Written as DNA, the CDR3 is TGTGCCAGCACGTACTTAAAGGAAAACACCATATATTTT.

This rearrangement joins TRBV2 to TRBJ2-1, with 14 bases fitting TRBD2. In germline, CDR1 is SNHLY, CDR2 FYNNEI. CDR3 length: 16 amino acids. Trimming took 5 bases from V and 6 from J; bases not matched to a gene: 6. CDR3 in DNA: TGTGCCAGCAGTTTTGGACTAGCGGGGGGAGCCAATGAGCAGTTCTTC. Translated: CASSFGLAGGANEQFF.

The V and J genes are TRBV6-5 and TRBJ2-1, with 8 bases lining up with TRBD2. CDR3 length: 15 amino acids. The trim removed 0 bases at V and 9 bases at J, leaving 7 bases unmatched. The germline CDR1 and CDR2 sequences are MNHEY and SVGAGI. CDR3 nucleotide sequence: TGTGCCAGCAGTTACTCGATTGCGGGGGGCCTTGAGCAGTTCTTC. This codes for CASSYSIAGGLEQFF.

V usage is TRBV7-2 and J usage is TRBJ2-1, with 10 bases fitting TRBD2. Germline-derived CDR1 and CDR2 are SGHTA and FQGNSA. The CDR3 covers 17 residues. V was pared by 1 base and J by 5 bases, with 8 bases of the junction left unmatched. The CDR3 coding sequence is TGTGCCAGCAGCTTAGTTTGGCTAGCGGGGGACAACAATGAGCAGTTCTTC. It specifies CASSLVWLAGDNNEQFF.

The J gene is TRBJ2-4, the V gene TRBV4-3; 11 bases map to TRBD2. This CDR3 has 19 residues. Germline CDR1 and CDR2: LGHNA and YSLEER. The V gene end was trimmed by 1 base and the J gene end by 3 bases; junction bases not matched to a gene: 11. Written as DNA, the CDR3 is TGCGCCAGCAGCCAAGCTCTCATAGCGGGGGGGGCCGGCAAAAACATTCAGTACTTC. It is translated as CASSQALIAGGAGKNIQYF.

The chain is built from TRBV19 and TRBJ1-2, with 7 positions matching TRBD1. CDR1 is LNHDA, CDR2 SQIVND, per germline (reference sequence). V shed 5 bases and J 6 bases; nucleotides not matched to a gene: 12. The CDR3 is 15 amino acids. The CDR3, as DNA: TGTGCCAGTAGTGCTGACAGGGCCTCAGTAAATGGCTACACCTTC. Amino acid sequence: CASSADRASVNGYTF. Full variable domain (outside the CDR3, taken from reference TRBV19 and TRBJ1-2): DGGITQSPKYLFRKEGQNVTLSCEQNLNHDAMYWYRQDPGQGLRLIYYSQIVNDFQKGDIAEGYSVSREKKESFPLTVTSAQKNPTAFYLCASSADRASVNGYTFGSGTRLTVV.

This clone occurred once. The chain is built from TRBV19 and TRBJ1-5; D may be TRBD1 (5 bases). Trimming took off 7 bases at V and 6 bases at J, with 13 bases between the two ends. CDR1 is LNHDA, CDR2 SQIVND, per germline (reference sequence). This CDR3 is built from 13 residues. CDR3 amino acids: CASKGAGSQPQHF. As DNA, the CDR3 is TGTGCCAGTAAAGGGGCAGGGAGTCAGCCCCAGCATTTT.

Only one count was recorded for this clone. The rearrangement links TRBV7-9 to TRBJ1-5; D might be TRBD1 (6 bases). Trimming shortened V by 1 base and J by 6 bases, and 10 bases separated the two germline ends. The CDR3 contains 14 residues. Looked up from germline, CDR1 is SEHNR and CDR2 is FQNEAQ (reference sequence). CDR3 amino acids: CASSLDREGQPQHF. In DNA, the CDR3 is TGTGCCAGCAGCTTAGACAGGGAAGGTCAGCCCCAGCATTTT. Filled out from reference TRBV7-9 and TRBJ1-5, the complete variable domain reads DTGVSQNPRHKITKRGQNVTFRCDPISEHNRLYWYRQTLGQGPEFLTYFQNEAQLEKSRLLSDRFSAERPKGSFSTLEIQRTEQGDSAMYLCASSLDREGQPQHFGDGTRLSIL.

V and J are TRBV5-4 and TRBJ1-2; the match to TRBD1 covers 9 bases. V trimming: 4 bases; J trimming: 0 bases; junction bases outside the gene matches: 10. The CDR3 spans 17 residues. Germline assignment: CDR1 SGHNT and CDR2 YYREEE (reference sequence). CDR3 loop: CASSLGDRAFSNYGYTF. For the CDR3, the DNA is TGTGCCAGCAGCCTGGGGGACAGGGCATTTTCTAACTATGGCTACACCTTC. The complete variable domain, with remaining parts taken from reference TRBV5-4 and TRBJ1-2, reads ETGVTQSPTHLIKTRGQQVTLRCSSQSGHNTVSWYQQALGQGPQFIFQYYREEENGRGNFPPRFSGLQFPNYSSELNVNALELDDSALYLCASSLGDRAFSNYGYTFGSGTRLTVV.

The chain carries TRBV27 and TRBJ2-2, with 8 bases that match TRBD1. With 4 bases clipped from V and 3 bases from J, the junction kept 4 bases outside the gene matches. The CDR3 runs 15 residues. Germline V gene data show CDR1 as MNHEY and CDR2 as SMNVEV (reference sequence). The CDR3 reads CASSSGQGDTGELFF. The CDR3 nucleotides are TGTGCCAGCAGTTCAGGACAGGGAGACACCGGGGAGCTGTTTTTT.

The chain links TRBV13 to TRBJ1-5; D possibly corresponds to TRBD1 (6 bases). Germline assignment: CDR1 PRHDT and CDR2 FYEKMQ (reference sequence). The CDR3 sequence is 14 residues long. Between the trimmed V and J ends, which lost 3 bases and 2 bases, there was a span of 8 bases. The CDR3 is CASSFRQGNQPQHF. For the CDR3, the DNA is TGTGCCAGCAGCTTCAGACAGGGCAATCAGCCCCAGCATTTT.

The chain has TRBV7-9 and TRBJ1-3; the D gene is possibly TRBD1 (5 bases). The V and J ends lost 1 base and 3 bases respectively, with 10 bases between them. Germline CDR1 reads SEHNR; CDR2 reads FQNEAQ (reference sequence). This CDR3 has 15 amino acids. CDR3 DNA sequence: TGTGCCAGCAGCTTAGTTGGGGGAAATGGAAACACCATATATTTT. It is translated as CASSLVGGNGNTIYF.

A few counts support this clone. J is TRBJ2-3 and V is TRBV16; TRBD2 matches at 9 bases. Germline V gene sequence: CDR1 KGHSY, CDR2 FQNENV. V dropped 0 bases and J dropped 1; count of bases not matched to a gene: 2. The CDR3 covers 16 residues. This CDR3 reads CASSQSPSGGTDTQYF. CDR3 bases: TGTGCCAGCAGCCAATCCCCTAGCGGGGGCACAGATACGCAGTATTTT.

This clone appeared once. In nucleotides, the CDR3 is TGTGCCAGCAGCCGGGGACAGGATGACTATGGCTACACCTTC. Its translation: CASSRGQDDYGYTF. The genes are TRBV7-9 and TRBJ1-2; 8 bases are a match to TRBD1. The CDR3 length is 14 residues. After removal of 5 bases from V and 3 bases from J, the junction contained 5 bases not matched to a gene. Germline V gives CDR1 SEHNR, CDR2 FQNEAQ (reference sequence).

The chain carries TRBV6-5 and TRBJ1-1; D perhaps matches TRBD1 (5 bases). Germline V gene sequence: CDR1 MNHEY, CDR2 SVGAGI. V was cut by 0 bases and J by 4 bases, with 12 bases left in between. CDR3 size: 15 residues. The CDR3 bases are TGTGCCAGCAGTTACTCGGCCAATACAGGCACTGAAGCTTTCTTT. It yields the protein CASSYSANTGTEAFF.

The CDR3 protein is CASSERVSYGYTF. The DNA of the CDR3 is TGTGCCAGCAGTGAAAGGGTATCCTATGGCTACACCTTC. The chain uses TRBV6-1 and TRBJ1-2; D gene ambiguous. Trimming took 2 bases from V and 4 from J, leaving 8 bases between them. Germline assignment: CDR1 MNHNS and CDR2 SASEGT. The CDR3 runs to 13 residues.